Listed here are 13 T cell receptor beta chains from one sample, sequenced in a study of shared T cell receptors in the human thymus. This table comes from immunoSEQ multiplex PCR, and its TCRdb copy is limited to in-frame clones, with some not included. The sample has about 710,000 clones, around 87% seen once. This sample was also put to use in a study of human thymus T cells.

Sequencing was carried out using thymocytes. The receptors here all came from a boy in the first two years of life with a congenital heart defect.

The chain has TRBV27 and TRBJ1-1; 9 nucleotides line up with TRBD1. With 3 bases clipped from V and 2 bases from J, the junction kept 7 bases outside the gene matches. Germline V gene sequence: CDR1 MNHEY, CDR2 SMNVEV (reference sequence). CDR3 length equals 16 residues. The CDR3 nucleotides read TGTGCCAGCAGTTTTCCCGGGACAGGGCTTAACACTGAAGCTTTCTTT. Translation: CASSFPGTGLNTEAFF.

The chain has TRBV20-1 and TRBJ2-7, with 7 bases identical to TRBD2. V dropped 3 bases and J dropped 7; count of bases not matched to a gene: 3. There are 11 residues in the CDR3. CDR1 DFQATT and CDR2 SNEGSKA come from the germline V gene (reference sequence). The CDR3 loop reads CSARGGREQYF. Written as DNA, the CDR3 is TGCAGTGCTAGGGGGGGGAGAGAGCAGTACTTC.

The chain links TRBV6-4 to TRBJ2-1, with TRBD2 matching over 9 bases. Germline V CDR1 and CDR2: MRHNA, SNTAGT. The CDR3 has 13 amino acids. The V gene end was trimmed by 10 bases and the J gene end by 5 bases; junction bases not matched to a gene: 6. The DNA of the CDR3 is TGTGCCATGGAACTAGCGGGCGACAATGAGCAGTTCTTC. Translating gives CAMELAGDNEQFF.

The rearrangement uses TRBV12-5 and TRBJ1-1; D remains unclear. V was pared by 0 bases and J by 1 base, with 12 bases between. Germline CDR1 and CDR2: LGHNT and FRNRAP. The CDR3 is 16 residues long. The CDR3: CASGLVGEAPNTEAFF. CDR3 in DNA: TGTGCTAGTGGTTTGGTAGGTGAGGCCCCGAACACTGAAGCTTTCTTT. Together with reference TRBV12-5 and TRBJ1-1, the CDR3 gives the full variable domain: DARVTQTPRHKVTEMGQEVTMRCQPILGHNTVFWYRQTMMQGLELLAYFRNRAPLDDSGMPKDRFSAEMPDATLATLKIQPSEPRDSAVYFCASGLVGEAPNTEAFFGQGTRLTVV.

This chain joins TRBV19 and TRBJ2-7, with 10 bases fitting TRBD1. The V gene's germline CDR1 is LNHDA and CDR2 SQIVND (reference sequence). J lost 5 bases, V lost 2 bases, and 6 bases had no gene match. This CDR3 comprises 15 residues. CDR3 sequence reads: CASSISGDRGNEQYF. CDR3 bases: TGTGCCAGTAGTATATCGGGGGACAGGGGCAACGAGCAGTACTTC.

This clone was observed a single time. The chain uses TRBV7-6 and TRBJ2-5; D is unresolved. This CDR3 contains 12 residues. Germline V gene data show CDR1 as SGHVS and CDR2 as FNYEAQ. The germline V and J ends were trimmed by 0 bases and 5 bases, with 4 bases remaining between them. In nucleotides, the CDR3 is TGTGCCAGCAGCTTAGCCGGGGAGACCCAGTACTTC. Translating gives CASSLAGETQYF. The variable domain in full, completed from reference TRBV7-6 and TRBJ2-5, reads GAGVSQSPRYKVTKRGQDVALRCDPISGHVSLYWYRQALGQGPEFLTYFNYEAQQDKSGLPNDRFSAERPEGSISTLTIQRTEQRDSAMYRCASSLAGETQYFGPGTRLLVL.

The J gene is TRBJ2-1, the V gene TRBV7-9; tentative D call: TRBD2 (5 bases). V gave up 0 bases and J gave up 3 bases, with 15 bases separating them. Germline CDR1 SEHNR, CDR2 FQNEAQ (reference sequence). The CDR3 has 17 amino acids. The chain's CDR3 is CASSLAYPGFSYNEQFF. The CDR3 DNA reads as TGTGCCAGCAGCTTAGCCTATCCGGGATTCAGCTACAATGAGCAGTTCTTC.

CDR3 nucleotides: TGTGCCAGCAGTTTTCAAAGCCGGGGATACCCAGATACGCAGTATTTT. It encodes CASSFQSRGYPDTQYF. This chain connects TRBV28 to TRBJ2-3, with D possibly TRBD2 on 5 matching bases. Germline CDR1 MDHEN, CDR2 SYDVKM. The CDR3 loop spans 16 amino acids. The V end was cut by 3 bases, the J end by 4 bases, with 17 bases between.

This clone was counted between two and nine times. The chain combines TRBV19 with TRBJ1-3; 9 nucleotides agree with TRBD1. Losses at the gene ends were 5 bases for V and 2 bases for J; bases not matched to a gene: 10. Looked up from germline, CDR1 is LNHDA and CDR2 is SQIVND (reference sequence). The CDR3 is made up of 17 amino acids. CDR3 nucleotides: TGTGCCAGTAGTCGAAAACAAGGACAGGGGCCTGGAAACACCATATATTTT. This codes for CASSRKQGQGPGNTIYF.

This rearrangement joins TRBV19 to TRBJ2-6; possible D gene TRBD2, 5 bases. The CDR3 runs to 16 residues. Germline lookup yields CDR1 LNHDA and CDR2 SQIVND (reference sequence). The V gene lost 5 bases and the J gene lost 4 bases, with 15 bases spanning the gap. The CDR3 spells CASSLTAPGGANVLTF. The CDR3 bases are TGTGCCAGTAGTTTAACAGCCCCGGGAGGGGCCAACGTCCTGACTTTC.

This clone was observed a single time. This chain joins TRBV7-2 and TRBJ1-5; D might be TRBD1 (6 bases). This CDR3 spans 16 amino acids. Trimming took 0 bases from V and 2 from J, leaving 11 bases between them. The germline V gene encodes CDR1 SGHTA and CDR2 FQGNSA. The CDR3 region has the DNA TGTGCCAGCAGCTTAGCCCCAAGACAGGGCAATCAGCCCCAGCATTTT. Translation gives CASSLAPRQGNQPQHF.

The chain recombines TRBV6-4 with TRBJ2-3; 8 nucleotides line up with TRBD1. CDR3 length: 15 amino acids. Germline lookup yields CDR1 MRHNA and CDR2 SNTAGT. V shed 2 bases, J shed 5 bases, and the junction held 6 bases outside the gene matches. CDR3 DNA sequence: TGTGCCAGCAGTGACGCTGGAACAGGGGGAGATACGCAGTATTTT. Amino acid sequence: CASSDAGTGGDTQYF.

The rearrangement uses TRBV23-1 and TRBJ1-4; unclear D gene. TRBV23-1 is given ORF status, its function remaining uncertain. This CDR3 is 12 amino acids long. V shed 1 base and J shed 6 bases, with 3 bases lying between them. The CDR3 loop is CASSQLDEKLFF. The CDR3 DNA is TGCGCCAGCAGTCAATTAGATGAAAAACTGTTTTTT.